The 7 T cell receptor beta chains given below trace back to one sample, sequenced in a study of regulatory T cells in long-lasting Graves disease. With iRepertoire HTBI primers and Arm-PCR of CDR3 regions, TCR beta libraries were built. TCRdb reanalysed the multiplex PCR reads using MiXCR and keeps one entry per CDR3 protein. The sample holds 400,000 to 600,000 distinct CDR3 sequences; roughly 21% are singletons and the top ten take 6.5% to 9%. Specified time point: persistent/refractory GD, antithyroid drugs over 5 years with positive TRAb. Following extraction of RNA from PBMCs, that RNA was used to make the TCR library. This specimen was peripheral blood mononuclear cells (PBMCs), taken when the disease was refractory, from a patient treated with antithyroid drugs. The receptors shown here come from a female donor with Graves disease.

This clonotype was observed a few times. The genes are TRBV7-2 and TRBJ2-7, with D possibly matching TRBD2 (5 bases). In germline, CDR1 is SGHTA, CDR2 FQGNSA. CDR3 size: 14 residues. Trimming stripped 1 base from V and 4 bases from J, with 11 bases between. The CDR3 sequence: CASSLVLGVYEQYF. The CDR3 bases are TGTGCCAGCAGCTTAGTCTTGGGAGTGTACGAGCAGTACTTC.

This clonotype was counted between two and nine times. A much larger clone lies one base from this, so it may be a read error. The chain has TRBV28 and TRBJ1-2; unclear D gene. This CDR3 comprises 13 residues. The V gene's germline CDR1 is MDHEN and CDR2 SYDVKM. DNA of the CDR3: TGTGTCAGCAGTCCACTGACTAACTATGGCTACACCTTC. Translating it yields CVSSPLTNYGYTF.

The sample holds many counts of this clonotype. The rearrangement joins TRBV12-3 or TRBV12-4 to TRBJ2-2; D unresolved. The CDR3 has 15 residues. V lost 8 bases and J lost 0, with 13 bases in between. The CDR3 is CASRLSVPNTGELFF. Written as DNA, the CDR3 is TGTGCCAGCCGACTGTCGGTCCCGAACACCGGGGAGCTGTTTTTT.

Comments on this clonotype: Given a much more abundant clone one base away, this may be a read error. The CDR3 coding sequence is TGTGCCAGCAGTTCAAATCCGGGACAGTCGAGCACTGAAGCTTTCTTT. This encodes CASSSNPGQSSTEAFF. The V and J genes are TRBV28 and TRBJ1-1; 7 positions agree with TRBD1. Trimming cost V 4 bases and J 4 bases; bases outside gene matches: 12. The length of the CDR3 is 16 residues. The germline gives CDR1 MDHEN, CDR2 SYDVKM.

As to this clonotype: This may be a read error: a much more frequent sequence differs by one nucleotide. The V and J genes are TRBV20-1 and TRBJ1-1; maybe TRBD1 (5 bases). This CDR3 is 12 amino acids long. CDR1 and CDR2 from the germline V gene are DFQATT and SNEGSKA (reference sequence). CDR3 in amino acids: CSAREGKAEAFF. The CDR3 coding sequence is TGCAGTGCTCGAGAGGGGAAAGCTGAAGCTTTCTTT.

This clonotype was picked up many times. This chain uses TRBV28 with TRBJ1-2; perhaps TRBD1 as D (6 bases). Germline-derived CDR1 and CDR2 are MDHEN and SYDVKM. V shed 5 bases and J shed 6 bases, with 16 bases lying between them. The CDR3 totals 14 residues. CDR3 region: CASSSVGGPDGYTF. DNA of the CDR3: TGTGCCAGCAGTAGCGTCGGGGGGCCAGATGGCTACACCTTC.

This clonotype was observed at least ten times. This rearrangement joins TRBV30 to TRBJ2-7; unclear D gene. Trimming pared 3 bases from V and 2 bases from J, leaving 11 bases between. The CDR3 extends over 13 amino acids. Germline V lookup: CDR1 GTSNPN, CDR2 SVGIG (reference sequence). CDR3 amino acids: CAWRSGKPYEQYF. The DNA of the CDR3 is TGTGCCTGGAGATCTGGCAAACCCTACGAGCAGTACTTC.